These 11 T cell receptor beta chains were sequenced from one sample in a study of shared clonotypes between healthy human individuals. Here immunoSEQ multiplex PCR was the method, and the copy in TCRdb shows in-frame clones only, minus some. The sample includes nearly 1,000,000 clones, roughly 72% of them seen just once. Specimen: memory CD4+ T cells sorted from blood. Subset in this sample: CD45RA-negative fraction. These receptors originate from a man aged 18 to 30 in good health.

In its sample, this clone was seen a few times. The chain carries TRBV27 and TRBJ1-5; a weak D match, TRBD1 (5 bases). This CDR3 contains 12 residues. Germline V lookup: CDR1 MNHEY, CDR2 SMNVEV (reference sequence). Trimming left V 4 bases short and J 6 bases short, with 7 bases between. CDR3: CASSSQGQPQHF. Here the CDR3 DNA reads TGTGCCAGCAGTTCTCAGGGTCAGCCCCAGCATTTT.

The count of this clone is one. The gene calls are TRBV5-1 and TRBJ2-3; maybe TRBD1 (5 bases). From germline, CDR1 is SGHRS and CDR2 YFSETQ. V was clipped by 0 bases and J by 4 bases, with 9 bases between them. This CDR3 is built from 14 residues. In DNA form, the CDR3 reads TGCGCCAGCAGCTTGGTCAGGGATGCAGATACGCAGTATTTT. Protein sequence: CASSLVRDADTQYF.

The rearrangement uses TRBV5-4 and TRBJ2-7; D is unclear. V lost 7 bases and J 6 bases, leaving 14 bases between the germline ends. CDR1 and CDR2 (germline): SGHNT, YYREEE (reference sequence). The CDR3 consists of 12 residues. DNA of the CDR3: TGTGCCAGCTCCAACGGATGGGGCGAGCAGTACTTC. Its protein is CASSNGWGEQYF.

As for this clone: The same CDR3 also results from other DNA sequences found in this sample. The genes are TRBV19 and TRBJ2-3, with a weak D call TRBD2 (5 bases). V dropped 8 bases and J dropped 6 bases, with 9 bases sitting between them. The CDR3 length is 11 residues. Germline V CDR1 and CDR2: LNHDA, SQIVND (reference sequence). In DNA form, the CDR3 reads TGTGCCAGTTCCACGGGGGATACGCAGTATTTT. Its protein is CASSTGDTQYF.

This chain connects TRBV7-2 to TRBJ1-2; 9 nucleotides align to TRBD1. Trimming at V came to 5 bases and at J to 3 bases, leaving 4 bases not matched to a gene. From germline, CDR1 is SGHTA and CDR2 FQGNSA. The CDR3 is 14 amino acids. For the CDR3, the DNA is TGTGCCAGCAGCCCCGACAGGGGGGACTATGGCTACACCTTC. It translates to CASSPDRGDYGYTF.

Here the CDR3 reads CASSFFANTEAFF. In nucleotides, the CDR3 is TGTGCCAGCAGTTTCTTCGCGAACACTGAAGCTTTCTTT. The chain employs TRBV28 and TRBJ1-1; the D is unclear. This CDR3 spans 13 amino acids. V dropped 3 bases and J dropped 1 base, with 6 bases sitting between them. Germline CDR1 reads MDHEN; CDR2 reads SYDVKM.

As regards this clone: This CDR3 is also generated by other DNA sequences in the sample. This rearrangement joins TRBV7-2 to TRBJ2-1; 11 bases fit TRBD2. Germline CDR1 and CDR2: SGHTA and FQGNSA. The CDR3 totals 16 residues. With V trimmed by 5 bases and J by 0 bases, 3 bases remained unmatched. Here the CDR3 DNA reads TGTGCCAGCAGCCGAACTAGCGGGAGCTCCTACAATGAGCAGTTCTTC. As protein: CASSRTSGSSYNEQFF.

The V gene is TRBV29-1, the J gene TRBJ2-1; 10 bases line up with TRBD1. CDR3 size: 13 residues. Losses at the gene ends were 7 bases for V and 6 bases for J; bases not matched to a gene: 6. Germline V gives CDR1 SQVTM, CDR2 ANQGSEA. DNA of the CDR3: TGCAGCGCCTCCGGACAGGGGGGCAATGAGCAGTTCTTC. Protein sequence: CSASGQGGNEQFF.

On this clone: The same CDR3 can be traced to other DNA sequences in this sample. The chain employs TRBV10-3 and TRBJ1-1; TRBD1 matches 8 bases. Germline-derived CDR1 and CDR2 are ENHRY and SYGVKD. The length of the CDR3 is 13 residues. With V trimmed by 3 bases and J by 5 bases, 2 bases remained unmatched. As DNA, the CDR3 is TGTGCCATCAGTGAAGACAGGGGTACTGAAGCTTTCTTT. It is translated as CAISEDRGTEAFF.

The chain combines TRBV9 with TRBJ1-5; 10 nucleotides align to TRBD1. This CDR3 has 15 residues. Germline V gives CDR1 SGDLS, CDR2 YYNGEE. Trimming at V came to 4 bases and at J to 4 bases, leaving 5 bases not matched to a gene. The CDR3 DNA reads TGTGCCAGCAGCCCCGACAGGGGGCCAAATCAGCCCCAGCATTTT. Translation: CASSPDRGPNQPQHF.

Only a few counts were recorded for this clone. V usage is TRBV19 and J usage is TRBJ1-1; D is uncertain. V was pared by 7 bases and J by 1 base, with 10 bases between. Germline V gives CDR1 LNHDA, CDR2 SQIVND (reference sequence). The CDR3 has 13 amino acids. DNA of the CDR3: TGTGCCAGTAAATATGGAGGGAACACTGAAGCTTTCTTT. Residues: CASKYGGNTEAFF.